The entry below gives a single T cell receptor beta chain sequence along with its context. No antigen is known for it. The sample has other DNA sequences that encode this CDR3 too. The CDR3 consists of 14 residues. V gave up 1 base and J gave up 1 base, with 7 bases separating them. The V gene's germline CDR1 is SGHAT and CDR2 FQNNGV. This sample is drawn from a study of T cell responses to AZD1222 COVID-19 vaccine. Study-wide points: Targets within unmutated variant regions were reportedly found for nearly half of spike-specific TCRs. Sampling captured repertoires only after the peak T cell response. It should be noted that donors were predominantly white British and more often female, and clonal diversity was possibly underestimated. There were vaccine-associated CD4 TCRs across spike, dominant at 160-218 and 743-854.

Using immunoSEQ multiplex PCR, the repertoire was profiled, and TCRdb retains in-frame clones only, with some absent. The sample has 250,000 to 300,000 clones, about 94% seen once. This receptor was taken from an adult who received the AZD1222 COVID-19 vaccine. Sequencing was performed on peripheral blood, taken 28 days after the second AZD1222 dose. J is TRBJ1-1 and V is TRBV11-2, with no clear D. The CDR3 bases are TGTGCCAGCAGCTTAGTAGCCGGGAACACTGAAGCTTTCTTT. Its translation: CASSLVAGNTEAFF.